Sequencing of this TCR beta chain was carried out in a study of cytomegalovirus exposure and HLA in healthy donors. As concerns this clone: The antigen remains undetermined.

Study conclusions and caveats: The presence/absence work took it that sequencing depth was about the same across donors. A further, later analysis showed that HLA-associated TCR beta chains (compared with equally common others) were more clonally expanded.

Donors in the study were healthy people who gave bone marrow. PCR employed 60 Vbeta and 13 Jbeta primers. Profiling relied on immunoSEQ multiplex PCR, and the TCRdb table lists in-frame clones only, not all of them. Here the sample spans 130,000 to 150,000 clones, around 77% being singletons. Sequencing was performed on PBMCs. The receptor comes from a woman aged 45 to 65 in good health and CMV-seronegative.

CDR3 bases: TGTGCCAGCAGCCCTACAGGGTACACCGGGGAGCTGTTTTTT. Its translation is CASSPTGYTGELFF. The chain is built from TRBV7-2 and TRBJ2-2, with D possibly TRBD1 on 6 matching bases. The V gene lost 5 bases and the J gene lost 3 bases, with 10 bases spanning the gap. The CDR3 totals 14 residues. CDR1 SGHTA and CDR2 FQGNSA come from the germline V gene. Filled out from reference TRBV7-2 and TRBJ2-2, the complete variable domain reads GAGVSQSPSNKVTEKGKDVELRCDPISGHTALYWYRQSLGQGLEFLIYFQGNSAPDKSGLPSDRFSAERTGGSVSTLTIQRTQQEDSAVYLCASSPTGYTGELFFGEGSRLTVL.